The present entry profiles one T cell receptor beta chain with its context. Its matching antigen is unknown. This sample was included in a study of PD-1 blockade in classical Hodgkin lymphoma. Overall study results and limits: As was reported, newly diagnosed patients showed lower baseline TCR diversity than healthy donors did. Some patients started nivolumab under 1 year after ASCT, and they were excluded.

Repertoires were generated with immunoSEQ multiplex PCR, while TCRdb's copy carries only in-frame clones and drops some. Of under 65,000 clones in the sample, 80% to 90% were seen once. All patients experienced relapse after autologous stem cell transplantation, and brentuximab vedotin exposure was variable. Trimming stripped 6 bases from V and 0 bases from J, with 9 bases between. In germline, CDR1 is MNHNS, CDR2 SASEGT. CDR3 length: 14 amino acids. The source was peripheral blood mononuclear cells (PBMCs), collected at baseline. This clonotype was obtained from a human donor with classical Hodgkin lymphoma. The chain joins TRBV6-1 to TRBJ1-5; maybe TRBD1 (5 bases). The CDR3, as DNA: TGTGCCAGCAGACAGGCAGATAGCAATCAGCCCCAGCATTTT. Translation: CASRQADSNQPQHF.